The 17 T cell receptor beta chains listed next were all sequenced from one sample in a study of T cells in Graves' hyperthyroidism and ophthalmopathy. Regions amplified from RNA transcripts were the TCR beta CDR3 regions. The HTBI primer set drove a first-round RT-PCR of the TCR CDR3. TCRdb re-called the multiplex PCR reads with MiXCR, one entry per CDR3 protein. The table has a few hundred thousand distinct CDR3 sequences, about 15% seen once. Input material: blood. The receptors here all came from a woman under 40 with Graves' hyperthyroidism.

This clonotype was recorded at least ten times. This rearrangement joins TRBV20-1 to TRBJ2-5; D is tentatively TRBD1 or TRBD2 (5 bases each). Trimming stripped 5 bases from V and 1 base from J, with 23 bases between. The CDR3 contains 17 residues. Per germline, CDR1 DFQATT and CDR2 SNEGSKA (reference sequence). The CDR3 DNA reads TGCAGTGCTTACCGTCCGGCATTTGCAGGGACCCAAGAGACCCAGTACTTC. It yields the protein CSAYRPAFAGTQETQYF.

This clonotype was detected many times. V usage is TRBV11-2 and J usage is TRBJ2-7, with TRBD2 matching over 12 bases. Per germline, CDR1 SGHAT and CDR2 FQNNGV. The CDR3 runs to 18 residues. J was trimmed by 4 bases and V by 0 bases; bases with no gene match: 10. CDR3 sequence (DNA): TGTGCCAGCAGCTTAGATGGGCCCGGGACTAGCGGGTCATACGAGCAGTACTTC. Amino acid sequence: CASSLDGPGTSGSYEQYF.

This clonotype came up many times. The V call is TRBV6-1, the J call TRBJ1-2; D possibly corresponds to TRBD1 (5 bases). Germline V gene lookup returns CDR1 MNHNS and CDR2 SASEGT. V shed 8 bases and J shed 3 bases, with 19 bases lying between them. The CDR3 runs 15 residues. CDR3 protein: CASSVRPGYDYGYTF. CDR3 DNA sequence: TGTGCCAGCTCCGTTCGCCCAGGGTACGACTATGGCTACACCTTC.

The gene calls are TRBV20-1 and TRBJ2-3; TRBD1 matches at 9 bases. Germline V gene lookup returns CDR1 DFQATT and CDR2 SNEGSKA (reference sequence). V lost 4 bases to trimming and J lost 4 bases; unmatched junction nucleotides: 9. The CDR3 runs to 15 residues. DNA of the CDR3: TGCAGTGCTAACGGACAGGGGTGGTTGGCAGATACGCAGTATTTT. It encodes CSANGQGWLADTQYF.

This clonotype was counted ten times or more. The chain uses TRBV6-1 and TRBJ2-7; a possible D gene is TRBD1 (6 bases). V lost 5 bases and J 6 bases, leaving 14 bases between the germline ends. Per germline, CDR1 MNHNS and CDR2 SASEGT. The CDR3 has 13 amino acids. The CDR3 coding sequence is TGTGCCAGCAGTTTAACACAGGGAGCCGAGCAGTACTTC. Its translation is CASSLTQGAEQYF.

The V call is TRBV5-8, the J call TRBJ2-1, with 12 bases identical to TRBD2. V gave up 1 base and J gave up 9 bases; unmatched junction bases: 8. The CDR3 is 16 amino acids. Germline loops: CDR1 SGHTS, CDR2 YDEGEE. CDR3 residues: CASSLPGLAGGGEQFF. The CDR3 nucleotides read TGTGCCAGCAGCTTGCCGGGTCTAGCGGGAGGGGGTGAGCAGTTCTTC.

The chain carries TRBV12-3 or TRBV12-4 and TRBJ2-7; the D gene is possibly TRBD1 (5 bases). Deletions cut 6 bases from V and 6 bases from J, with 9 bases between. The CDR3 has 11 amino acids. The CDR3 here is CASRDKIEQYF. In DNA form, the CDR3 reads TGTGCCAGCAGGGACAAGATCGAGCAGTACTTC.

To note about this clonotype: This could be a read error, since a much larger clone is one nucleotide away. The chain employs TRBV2 and TRBJ1-5; no clear D gene. There are 15 residues in the CDR3. V shed 3 bases and J shed 2 bases, with 11 bases lying between them. Germline CDR1 reads SNHLY; CDR2 reads FYNNEI. The CDR3 DNA sequence: TGTGCCAGCAGTGATCCCAGGAGAGGCAATCAGCCCCAGCATTTT. This encodes CASSDPRRGNQPQHF.

The J gene is TRBJ2-7, the V gene TRBV9; 10 bases are shared with TRBD2. This CDR3 contains 14 residues. V lost 7 bases, J lost 5 bases, and 9 bases stayed unmatched. The germline V gene encodes CDR1 SGDLS and CDR2 YYNGEE. The CDR3 sequence: CASGASGRADEQYF. In nucleotides, the CDR3 is TGTGCCAGCGGCGCCAGCGGGAGGGCAGACGAGCAGTACTTC.

This clonotype was picked up many times. The chain combines TRBV30 with TRBJ1-2; D unresolved. V was clipped by 5 bases and J by 5 bases, with 9 bases between them. Germline CDR1 is GTSNPN and CDR2 is SVGIG (reference sequence). The CDR3 has 11 residues. CDR3 amino acids: CAWAQYYGYTF. The CDR3 nucleotides read TGTGCCTGGGCCCAGTATTATGGCTACACCTTC.

This clonotype has just a few counts. V is TRBV15 and J is TRBJ2-1; D perhaps matches TRBD1 (6 bases). V shed 3 bases and J shed 7 bases, with 19 bases lying between them. CDR1 LNHNV and CDR2 YYDKDF come from the germline V gene (reference sequence). The CDR3 consists of 16 residues. CDR3 sequence reads: CATSSVGTFIPNEQFF. CDR3 DNA: TGTGCCACCAGCAGCGTGGGGACATTTATTCCAAATGAGCAGTTCTTC.

This clonotype was counted only a few times. This rearrangement joins TRBV27 to TRBJ2-1; 9 nucleotides line up with TRBD2. The V gene's germline CDR1 is MNHEY and CDR2 SMNVEV (reference sequence). The trim removed 6 bases at V and 6 bases at J, leaving 6 bases unmatched. This CDR3 has 14 residues. CDR3 sequence: CASRGLAIGNEQFF. The CDR3 DNA follows: TGTGCCAGCAGGGGACTAGCAATAGGCAATGAGCAGTTCTTC.

The sample holds a few counts of this clonotype. The chain couples TRBV10-3 to TRBJ1-2; perhaps TRBD1 as D (5 bases). Germline V lookup: CDR1 ENHRY, CDR2 SYGVKD. V was cut by 0 bases and J by 3 bases, with 8 bases left in between. The CDR3 consists of 14 residues. Written as DNA, the CDR3 is TGTGCCATCAGTGAGTCATTAGGGGACTATGGCTACACCTTC. Amino acids: CAISESLGDYGYTF.

The chain has TRBV6-5 and TRBJ1-2; unclear D gene. The ends were cut back, 4 bases at V and 2 bases at J, with 11 bases in the middle. CDR1 and CDR2 from the germline V gene are MNHEY and SVGAGI. The length of the CDR3 is 14 residues. CDR3 in DNA: TGTGCCAGCAGTTTCGGTCTGGGGAACTATGGCTACACCTTC. This translates into CASSFGLGNYGYTF.

The chain recombines TRBV6-2 or TRBV6-3 with TRBJ2-2; D perhaps matches TRBD2 (5 bases). Germline V CDR1 and CDR2: MNHEY, SVGEGT. V lost 6 bases to trimming and J lost 0 bases, with 23 bases between them. The CDR3 is made up of 19 amino acids. CDR3 sequence: CASRPRVAWTYTNTGELFF. The CDR3 DNA follows: TGTGCCAGCAGACCCCGGGTAGCGTGGACTTATACGAACACCGGGGAGCTGTTTTTT.

This clonotype was seen more than once but under ten times. V usage is TRBV5-1 and J usage is TRBJ2-2; 7 nucleotides line up with TRBD1. V trimming: 3 bases; J trimming: 2 bases; junction bases outside the gene matches: 10. The CDR3 extends over 17 amino acids. Germline CDR1 is SGHRS and CDR2 is YFSETQ. As DNA, the CDR3 is TGCGCCAGCAGCTCCGGAACAGGGGTCAGTAACACCGGGGAGCTGTTTTTT. Protein sequence: CASSSGTGVSNTGELFF.

The table lists this clonotype with many counts. The chain carries TRBV4-3 and TRBJ2-5, with TRBD1 as a possible D gene (6 bases). There are 15 residues in the CDR3. CDR1 is LGHNA and CDR2 is YSLEER in the germline V gene. V lost 2 bases and J lost 2, with 12 bases in between. The CDR3 DNA is TGCGCCAGCAGCCAATCTGGCACAGGGCAAGAGACCCAGTACTTC. It encodes CASSQSGTGQETQYF.